A selection of T cell receptor beta chains follows, all from one sample in a study of shared clonotypes between healthy human individuals. This table comes from immunoSEQ multiplex PCR, and its TCRdb copy is limited to in-frame clones, with some not included. The data contain roughly 2.5 million clones, approximately 90% of them singletons. Material: naive CD4+ T cells sorted from blood. These receptors all stem from a young man in good health. Each CDR3 is given with its conserved first and last residue. The order of the fields is J gene, CDR3 length, V gene, clone size, D gene, CDR3 protein, CDR3 DNA. The D gene is left open where the match is weak. Clone size is shown for a subset of rows, as once, few, many or a class of expanded clone.

j_call: TRBJ2-7; cdr3_length: 14; v_call: TRBV27; clone_size: NA; d_call: NA; cdr3_aa: CASSFQRNTYEQYF; cdr3_nt: TGTGCCAGCAGTTTCCAGCGGAACACCTACGAGCAGTACTTC
j_call: TRBJ2-5; cdr3_length: 16; v_call: TRBV27; clone_size: NA; d_call: TRBD1; cdr3_aa: CASSLSLYRGRETQYF; cdr3_nt: TGTGCCAGCAGTTTATCCCTTTACAGGGGCCGAGAGACCCAGTACTTC
j_call: TRBJ2-1; cdr3_length: 13; v_call: TRBV7-7; clone_size: NA; d_call: TRBD2; cdr3_aa: CASSLEPSGEQFF; cdr3_nt: TGTGCTAGCAGCTTAGAGCCTAGCGGTGAGCAGTTCTTC
j_call: TRBJ2-5; cdr3_length: 15; v_call: TRBV5-1; clone_size: NA; d_call: NA; cdr3_aa: CASSLGPTVLETQYF; cdr3_nt: TGCGCCAGCAGCTTGGGGCCGACCGTTTTGGAGACCCAGTACTTC
j_call: TRBJ1-1; cdr3_length: 16; v_call: TRBV4-1; clone_size: NA; d_call: NA; cdr3_aa: CASSQDIGRLNTEAFF; cdr3_nt: TGCGCCAGCAGCCAAGATATTGGGCGTCTAAACACTGAAGCTTTCTTT
j_call: TRBJ2-7; cdr3_length: 10; v_call: TRBV20-1; clone_size: NA; d_call: NA; cdr3_aa: CSARSYEQYF; cdr3_nt: TGCAGTGCAAGAAGCTACGAGCAGTACTTC
j_call: TRBJ2-3; cdr3_length: 17; v_call: TRBV7-2; clone_size: NA; d_call: TRBD2; cdr3_aa: CASSPPGLAGGTDTQYF; cdr3_nt: TGTGCCAGCAGCCCCCCGGGACTAGCGGGAGGCACAGATACGCAGTATTTT
j_call: TRBJ1-5; cdr3_length: 15; v_call: TRBV30; clone_size: NA; d_call: NA; cdr3_aa: CACLRAGGGSQPQHF; cdr3_nt: TGTGCCTGCTTGCGGGCGGGGGGCGGCAGTCAGCCCCAGCATTTT
j_call: TRBJ2-1; cdr3_length: 17; v_call: TRBV2; clone_size: NA; d_call: TRBD2; cdr3_aa: CASSEPPGRGGLNEQFF; cdr3_nt: TGTGCCAGCAGTGAACCGCCGGGGCGGGGGGGCCTCAATGAGCAGTTCTTC
j_call: TRBJ1-2; cdr3_length: 15; v_call: TRBV14; clone_size: NA; d_call: NA; cdr3_aa: CASSQPGPQDYGYTF; cdr3_nt: TGTGCCAGCAGCCAGCCAGGCCCGCAGGACTATGGCTACACCTTC
j_call: TRBJ1-2; cdr3_length: 14; v_call: TRBV28; clone_size: NA; d_call: NA; cdr3_aa: CASSFFREEEGYTF; cdr3_nt: TGTGCCAGCAGTTTTTTTCGGGAAGAGGAGGGCTACACCTTC
j_call: TRBJ2-5; cdr3_length: 16; v_call: TRBV7-5; clone_size: NA; d_call: NA; cdr3_aa: CARSLGAGGPKETQYF; cdr3_nt: TGTGCCAGAAGCTTAGGAGCGGGGGGACCGAAAGAGACCCAGTACTTC
j_call: TRBJ2-1; cdr3_length: 18; v_call: TRBV27; clone_size: NA; d_call: TRBD2; cdr3_aa: CASSSIPSGTSGRGSQFF; cdr3_nt: TGTGCCAGCAGTTCGATACCGTCCGGGACTAGCGGGAGGGGGAGTCAGTTCTTC
j_call: TRBJ2-7; cdr3_length: 11; v_call: TRBV20-1; clone_size: NA; d_call: NA; cdr3_aa: CSARDYPEQYF; cdr3_nt: TGCAGTGCTAGAGATTACCCCGAGCAGTACTTC
j_call: TRBJ1-2; cdr3_length: 14; v_call: TRBV30; clone_size: NA; d_call: NA; cdr3_aa: CAWSSEVRNYGYTF; cdr3_nt: TGTGCCTGGAGTTCCGAGGTCCGAAACTATGGCTACACCTTC
j_call: TRBJ2-3; cdr3_length: 15; v_call: TRBV5-1; clone_size: NA; d_call: TRBD1; cdr3_aa: CASSLVKGAADTQYF; cdr3_nt: TGCGCCAGCAGCTTAGTTAAGGGGGCCGCAGATACGCAGTATTTT
j_call: TRBJ2-7; cdr3_length: 13; v_call: TRBV6-1; clone_size: NA; d_call: NA; cdr3_aa: CASRTLWVYEQYF; cdr3_nt: TGTGCCAGCAGAACCCTTTGGGTATACGAGCAGTACTTC
j_call: TRBJ2-3; cdr3_length: 12; v_call: TRBV6-5; clone_size: NA; d_call: NA; cdr3_aa: CASRTSGDTQYF; cdr3_nt: TGTGCCAGCAGGACCTCGGGCGATACGCAGTATTTT
j_call: TRBJ1-2; cdr3_length: 14; v_call: TRBV18; clone_size: NA; d_call: NA; cdr3_aa: CASSPTTGLYGYTF; cdr3_nt: TGTGCCAGCTCACCAACTACGGGACTCTATGGCTACACCTTC
j_call: TRBJ1-2; cdr3_length: 14; v_call: TRBV5-4; clone_size: NA; d_call: NA; cdr3_aa: CASSTAVGQGGYTF; cdr3_nt: TGTGCCAGCAGCACAGCGGTGGGGCAGGGAGGCTACACCTTC
j_call: TRBJ2-7; cdr3_length: 16; v_call: TRBV19; clone_size: NA; d_call: TRBD2; cdr3_aa: CASSSPSGESVYEQYF; cdr3_nt: TGTGCCAGTAGTAGCCCTAGCGGGGAATCCGTCTACGAGCAGTACTTC
j_call: TRBJ2-7; cdr3_length: 13; v_call: TRBV7-9; clone_size: NA; d_call: NA; cdr3_aa: CASSLDGHYEQYF; cdr3_nt: TGTGCCAGCAGCTTGGACGGGCACTACGAGCAGTACTTC
j_call: TRBJ2-7; cdr3_length: 13; v_call: TRBV25-1; clone_size: NA; d_call: NA; cdr3_aa: CASRSSPAYEQYF; cdr3_nt: TGTGCCAGCAGATCTTCGCCGGCCTACGAGCAGTACTTC
j_call: TRBJ1-6; cdr3_length: 15; v_call: TRBV6-1; clone_size: NA; d_call: NA; cdr3_aa: CASSEGGTGNSPLHF; cdr3_nt: TGTGCCAGCAGTGAAGGAGGAACGGGAAATTCACCCCTCCACTTT
j_call: TRBJ2-3; cdr3_length: 14; v_call: TRBV7-2; clone_size: once; d_call: NA; cdr3_aa: CASSLGQNTDTQYF; cdr3_nt: TGTGCCAGCAGCTTAGGACAGAACACAGATACGCAGTATTTT
j_call: TRBJ2-6; cdr3_length: 17; v_call: TRBV4-1; clone_size: NA; d_call: NA; cdr3_aa: CASSQVGNVAGANVLTF; cdr3_nt: TGCGCCAGCAGCCAAGTTGGTAACGTAGCTGGGGCCAACGTCCTGACTTTC
j_call: TRBJ1-5; cdr3_length: 14; v_call: TRBV5-6; clone_size: NA; d_call: NA; cdr3_aa: CASSLRRANQPQHF; cdr3_nt: TGTGCCAGCAGCTTGCGAAGGGCCAATCAGCCCCAGCATTTT
j_call: TRBJ2-3; cdr3_length: 16; v_call: TRBV6-6; clone_size: NA; d_call: NA; cdr3_aa: CASSYLVPFSTDTQYF; cdr3_nt: TGTGCCAGCAGTTACCTCGTCCCGTTTAGCACAGATACGCAGTATTTT
j_call: TRBJ1-2; cdr3_length: 13; v_call: TRBV6-1; clone_size: once; d_call: NA; cdr3_aa: CASSETRGYGYTF; cdr3_nt: TGTGCCAGCAGTGAAACGAGGGGCTATGGCTACACCTTC
j_call: TRBJ1-2; cdr3_length: 14; v_call: TRBV2; clone_size: NA; d_call: NA; cdr3_aa: CASSEFDSNYGYTF; cdr3_nt: TGTGCCAGCAGTGAGTTTGACAGTAACTATGGCTACACCTTC
j_call: TRBJ1-2; cdr3_length: 17; v_call: TRBV9; clone_size: NA; d_call: NA; cdr3_aa: CASSAEYRANWDYGYTF; cdr3_nt: TGTGCCAGCAGCGCAGAATACCGGGCGAACTGGGACTATGGCTACACCTTC
j_call: TRBJ1-1; cdr3_length: 13; v_call: TRBV4-1; clone_size: NA; d_call: NA; cdr3_aa: CASKQGMNTEAFF; cdr3_nt: TGCGCCAGCAAACAGGGTATGAACACTGAAGCTTTCTTT
j_call: TRBJ2-7; cdr3_length: 16; v_call: TRBV6-6; clone_size: NA; d_call: TRBD1; cdr3_aa: CASSYSGDRSSYEQYF; cdr3_nt: TGTGCCAGCAGTTACTCGGGGGACAGGAGCTCCTACGAGCAGTACTTC
j_call: TRBJ1-5; cdr3_length: 14; v_call: TRBV6-1; clone_size: NA; d_call: TRBD1; cdr3_aa: CASSGGQDNQPQHF; cdr3_nt: TGTGCCAGCAGTGGGGGACAGGACAATCAGCCCCAGCATTTT
j_call: TRBJ2-3; cdr3_length: 15; v_call: TRBV7-3; clone_size: NA; d_call: NA; cdr3_aa: CASSLDGQSTDTQYF; cdr3_nt: TGTGCCAGCAGCTTGGATGGACAGAGCACAGATACGCAGTATTTT
j_call: TRBJ1-1; cdr3_length: 15; v_call: TRBV5-4; clone_size: NA; d_call: NA; cdr3_aa: CASSPGGTMNTEAFF; cdr3_nt: TGTGCCAGCAGCCCGGGGGGGACCATGAACACTGAAGCTTTCTTT